The clone carrying this T cell receptor (beta chain) has a count of ten or more. Its antigen is unidentified. The CDR3 is 12 amino acids. Germline V gives CDR1 LNHDA, CDR2 SQIVND (reference sequence). The V gene lost 6 bases and the J gene lost 9 bases, with 12 bases spanning the gap. The data derive from a study of early T cells in non-severe SARS-CoV-2 infection. In the library, individual cDNA molecules carried attached unique molecular identifiers. TCRdb recomputed calls from the 5' RACE reads with MiXCR, one row per CDR3 protein. Of 25,000 to 35,000 distinct CDR3 sequences listed, around 7% are singletons. Findings and limits, study-wide: Private and CD4 specificities were missed by VDJdb matching, which favored anti-spike CD8 responses.

This receptor was identified in an adult who was a healthcare worker with PCR-confirmed SARS-CoV-2 infection or an uninfected control (not recorded which). Sequenced: whole blood. V is TRBV19 and J is TRBJ2-1; maybe TRBD2 (5 bases). CDR3 sequence: CASRPDYGEQFF. In nucleotides, the CDR3 is TGTGCCAGTAGACCAGACTACGGTGAGCAGTTCTTC.